This T cell receptor beta chain is from a study of T cells in Graves' hyperthyroidism and ophthalmopathy. Amplified TCR beta CDR3 regions derived from RNA transcripts. An initial round of RT-PCR targeting the TCR CDR3 relied on the HTBI primer set. TCRdb re-called the multiplex PCR reads with MiXCR, one entry per CDR3 protein. The table shows more than 300,000 distinct CDR3 sequences, with 14% occurring only once. A patient was excluded if there was uncontrolled infection, other autoimmune disease, pregnancy or lactation. 10 ml fresh peripheral blood yielded the PBMCs. Germline V gene data show CDR1 as LNHNV and CDR2 as YYDKDF (reference sequence). V lost 11 bases and J 3 bases, leaving 14 bases between the germline ends. The CDR3 loop spans 13 amino acids.

Sample: blood. The origin of this receptor is a woman aged 25 to 39 with Graves' ophthalmopathy. The gene calls are TRBV15 and TRBJ2-1, with D perhaps TRBD2 (5 bases). The CDR3 loop reads CASQPRDYNEQFF. In DNA, the CDR3 is TGTGCCTCCCAGCCCCGGGACTACAATGAGCAGTTCTTC. Using reference TRBV15 and TRBJ2-1 for the parts outside the CDR3, the full variable domain is DAMVIQNPRYQVTQFGKPVTLSCSQTLNHNVMYWYQQKSSQAPKLLFHYYDKDFNNEADTPDNFQSRRPNTSFCFLDIRSPGLGDTAMYLCASQPRDYNEQFFGPGTRLTVL.